The present T cell receptor (beta chain) was sequenced within a study of identifying expanded T cells in peripheral blood. General study points: Across healthy donors, higher total template counts meant significantly greater approximately two-week count variance.

TCRdb's table, derived via immunoSEQ multiplex PCR, lists solely in-frame clones and lacks some. The data hold approximately 130,000 clones, with 75% to 90% observed a single time. This clone showed up just once. Its antigen is undetermined. From germline, CDR1 is LNHDA and CDR2 SQIVND (reference sequence). V lost 4 bases and J lost 1, with 13 bases in between. The length of the CDR3 is 15 residues. Healthy donors had no documented immune events, such as infections, while sampled. The chain recombines TRBV19 with TRBJ1-1; D possibly corresponds to TRBD1 (5 bases). The source of this sequence is a person aged 18 to 75 in good health. The specimen was blood. CDR3 region: CASSRIWGGNTEAFF. CDR3 coding DNA: TGTGCCAGTAGTAGGATCTGGGGGGGGAACACTGAAGCTTTCTTT. Variable domain in full (rest from reference TRBV19 and TRBJ1-1): DGGITQSPKYLFRKEGQNVTLSCEQNLNHDAMYWYRQDPGQGLRLIYYSQIVNDFQKGDIAEGYSVSREKKESFPLTVTSAQKNPTAFYLCASSRIWGGNTEAFFGQGTRLTVV.